The 28 T cell receptor beta chains below were found in one sample sequenced in a study of regulatory dendritic cells for organ transplantation. Only in-frame clones appear in the TCRdb table, and some are missing; sequencing was by immunoSEQ multiplex PCR. The sample contains 25,000 to 30,000 clones, roughly 80% of which appear only once. Sequencing used naive CD4+ T cells from blood. The subset: CD45RA+ naive T cells. The receptors derive from a human donor in good health.

This rearrangement joins TRBV5-1 to TRBJ2-3, with 7 positions matching TRBD2. The CDR3 consists of 13 residues. The germline V gene has CDR1 SGHRS and CDR2 YFSETQ. Unmatched junction bases numbered 6, after V lost 9 bases and J lost 2 bases. Written as DNA, the CDR3 is TGCGCCACCCAGCGGGACCCCACAGATACGCAGTATTTT. It translates to CATQRDPTDTQYF.

The gene calls are TRBV7-9 and TRBJ2-1; 11 bases match TRBD1. Losses at the gene ends were 7 bases for V and 7 bases for J; bases not matched to a gene: 6. CDR1 is SEHNR and CDR2 is FQNEAQ in the germline V gene (reference sequence). CDR3 size: 14 residues. CDR3: CASIFGQGANEQFF. The CDR3 DNA is TGTGCCAGCATCTTCGGACAGGGGGCGAATGAGCAGTTCTTC. Full variable domain (remainder filled in from reference TRBV7-9 and TRBJ2-1): DTGVSQNPRHKITKRGQNVTFRCDPISEHNRLYWYRQTLGQGPEFLTYFQNEAQLEKSRLLSDRFSAERPKGSFSTLEIQRTEQGDSAMYLCASIFGQGANEQFFGPGTRLTVL.

The V gene is TRBV21-1, the J gene TRBJ2-7; the table names TRBD1, a call not compared with the DNA. TRBV21-1 is marked as a pseudogene. This CDR3 region has 18 residues. The CDR3 region has the DNA TGTGCCAGCAGCACAAGCGCCCGTTACAGGGGGCTAACCTACGAGCAGTACTTC. It specifies CASSTSARYRGLTYEQYF.

The V call is TRBV4-3, the J call TRBJ1-2; 7 bases match TRBD1. This CDR3 is 14 amino acids long. Germline V CDR1 and CDR2: LGHNA, YSLEER. V gave up 0 bases and J gave up 8 bases; unmatched junction bases: 6. CDR3 in DNA: TGCGCCAGCAGCCAAGATCGTGGCAGGGGGGGCTACACCTTC. It codes for CASSQDRGRGGYTF.

The gene calls are TRBV19 and TRBJ2-5; 8 nucleotides match TRBD2. The CDR3 has 16 amino acids. CDR1 and CDR2 from the germline V gene are LNHDA and SQIVND (reference sequence). Germline trimming cut 5 bases from V and 1 base from J; bases unmatched to any gene: 9. The CDR3, as DNA: TGTGCCAGTAGTCCGAGGGGACGGGAGGGCCAAGAGACCCAGTACTTC. Translation: CASSPRGREGQETQYF.

The rearrangement links TRBV7-9 to TRBJ1-2, with D uncertain. Trimming left V 1 base short and J 8 bases short, with 8 bases between. The CDR3 extends over 12 amino acids. In germline, CDR1 is SEHNR, CDR2 FQNEAQ (reference sequence). CDR3 amino acids: CASSLESYGYTF. CDR3 DNA: TGTGCCAGCAGCTTAGAAAGCTACGGCTACACCTTC. The full variable domain, with the rest looked up from reference TRBV7-9 and TRBJ1-2, is DTGVSQNPRHKITKRGQNVTFRCDPISEHNRLYWYRQTLGQGPEFLTYFQNEAQLEKSRLLSDRFSAERPKGSFSTLEIQRTEQGDSAMYLCASSLESYGYTFGSGTRLTVV.

V gene TRBV5-4 combines with J gene TRBJ1-6, with 8 bases lining up with TRBD1. Germline values: CDR1 SGHNT, CDR2 YYREEE (reference sequence). The length of the CDR3 is 15 residues. V shed 0 bases and J 4 bases; nucleotides not matched to a gene: 0. CDR3 bases: TGTGCCAGCAGCTTGGACAGGGGGTATAATTCACCCCTCCACTTT. As protein: CASSLDRGYNSPLHF.

This clone showed up just a few times. The chain carries TRBV2 and TRBJ1-5, with D perhaps matching TRBD1 (6 bases). CDR3 size: 18 residues. CDR1 is SNHLY, CDR2 FYNNEI, per germline. Trimming shortened V by 2 bases and J by 1 base, and 18 bases separated the two germline ends. The CDR3 DNA reads TGTGCCAGCAGTGAACAGGGACACAGAGTTGTCAGCAATCAGCCCCAGCATTTT. This codes for CASSEQGHRVVSNQPQHF.

This chain connects TRBV7-2 to TRBJ1-5; no definite D call. V was pared by 5 bases and J by 3 bases, with 11 bases between. CDR1 is SGHTA and CDR2 is FQGNSA in the germline V gene. The CDR3 has 14 residues. The CDR3 region has the DNA TGTGCCAGCAGCCAGGACGGACTCAATCAGCCCCAGCATTTT. Translated, it gives CASSQDGLNQPQHF.

This CDR3 is CASSLVTEQYF. CDR3 DNA: TGTGCCAGCAGCTTAGTAACTGAGCAGTACTTC. The chain links TRBV7-2 to TRBJ2-7; no clear D. With 1 base removed from V and 7 bases from J, the gap between germline ends came to 5 bases. The CDR3 is made up of 11 amino acids. Germline lookup yields CDR1 SGHTA and CDR2 FQGNSA.

V usage is TRBV5-1 and J usage is TRBJ1-2; TRBD1 might be the D (5 bases). Germline CDR1 SGHRS, CDR2 YFSETQ. V was clipped by 5 bases and J by 5 bases, with 16 bases between them. CDR3 size: 14 residues. In nucleotides, the CDR3 is TGCGCCAGCAGACAGGACGTAGGGGATTATGGCTACACCTTC. It specifies CASRQDVGDYGYTF.

The chain combines TRBV2 with TRBJ1-6, with 7 bases fitting TRBD1. Germline lookup yields CDR1 SNHLY and CDR2 FYNNEI. Losses at the gene ends were 3 bases for V and 6 bases for J; bases not matched to a gene: 5. This CDR3 comprises 15 residues. The CDR3 region is CASSDRGRSNSPLHF. The CDR3, as DNA: TGTGCCAGCAGTGACAGGGGGAGATCTAATTCACCCCTCCACTTT.

V and J are TRBV29-1 and TRBJ2-1; D might be TRBD1 (7 bases). The V gene's germline CDR1 is SQVTM and CDR2 ANQGSEA. The CDR3 covers 15 residues. V lost 6 bases and J 6 bases, leaving 21 bases between the germline ends. Written as DNA, the CDR3 is TGCAGCGTCATGGAGGGGGCGCTAACTATCAATGAGCAGTTCTTC. Translated, it gives CSVMEGALTINEQFF.

The chain joins TRBV2 to TRBJ2-3; TRBD2 might be the D (5 bases). With 6 bases removed from V and 6 bases from J, the gap between germline ends came to 16 bases. Germline V CDR1 and CDR2: SNHLY, FYNNEI. The CDR3 contains 14 residues. In DNA form, the CDR3 reads TGTGCCAGCAGAGGACGGGAAATTGTGGATACGCAGTATTTT. This translates into CASRGREIVDTQYF.

The V gene is TRBV2, the J gene TRBJ1-6; D call uncertain. V was trimmed by 7 bases and J by 7 bases, leaving 11 bases between them. Germline-derived CDR1 and CDR2 are SNHLY and FYNNEI. The CDR3 spans 13 residues. DNA of the CDR3: TGTGCCAGCACACTGTCGAGGAATTCACCCCTCCACTTT. This translates into CASTLSRNSPLHF.

The gene calls are TRBV6-1 and TRBJ2-5, with D maybe TRBD1 (5 bases). CDR1 MNHNS and CDR2 SASEGT come from the germline V gene. Trimming shortened V by 3 bases and J by 2 bases, and 16 bases separated the two germline ends. The CDR3 has 16 amino acids. The CDR3 is CASSEGMARAQETQYF. For the CDR3, the DNA is TGTGCCAGCAGTGAGGGTATGGCCAGGGCTCAAGAGACCCAGTACTTC.

The gene calls are TRBV18 and TRBJ2-7; TRBD2 matches 8 bases. The CDR3 extends over 14 amino acids. Germline V CDR1 and CDR2: KGHSH, LQKENI. V shed 0 bases and J 5 bases; nucleotides not matched to a gene: 3. The CDR3 is CASSPPRGVHEQYF. CDR3 in DNA: TGTGCCAGCTCACCACCGCGGGGGGTGCACGAGCAGTACTTC.

This rearrangement joins TRBV19 to TRBJ2-5; 8 bases are a match to TRBD1. After removal of 5 bases from V and 5 bases from J, the junction contained 4 bases not matched to a gene. Germline CDR1 is LNHDA and CDR2 is SQIVND (reference sequence). The CDR3 is made up of 13 amino acids. The CDR3 loop is CASSADRGETQYF. CDR3 bases: TGTGCCAGTAGTGCCGACAGGGGTGAGACCCAGTACTTC.

J is TRBJ1-1 and V is TRBV5-5; D gene uncertain. Germline-derived CDR1 and CDR2 are SGHKS and YYEKEE (reference sequence). Between the trimmed V and J ends, which lost 2 bases and 1 base, there was a span of 9 bases. There are 14 residues in the CDR3. The CDR3 loop reads CASSFIGRNTEAFF. The CDR3 coding sequence is TGTGCCAGCAGCTTCATCGGGAGGAACACTGAAGCTTTCTTT.

The chain carries TRBV6-5 and TRBJ1-2; 7 nucleotides agree with TRBD1. The germline V gene encodes CDR1 MNHEY and CDR2 SVGAGI. The V segment lost 6 bases and the J segment 5 bases; nucleotides outside the gene matches: 3. The CDR3 loop spans 12 amino acids. CDR3 DNA sequence: TGTGCCAGCAGGGCGACAGGGTATGGCTACACCTTC. The encoded protein is CASRATGYGYTF.

This chain joins TRBV2 and TRBJ2-5; perhaps TRBD1 as D (6 bases). V was clipped by 0 bases and J by 6 bases, with 17 bases between them. The CDR3 extends over 16 amino acids. Looked up from germline, CDR1 is SNHLY and CDR2 is FYNNEI. CDR3 coding DNA: TGTGCCAGCAGTGAAGCGCTTCCTACAGGGAAAAAGACCCAGTACTTC. Its protein product is CASSEALPTGKKTQYF.

This chain joins TRBV5-6 and TRBJ2-6, with 10 bases fitting TRBD1. This CDR3 has 17 amino acids. V gave up 3 bases and J gave up 9 bases; unmatched junction bases: 12. The V gene's germline CDR1 is SGHDT and CDR2 YYEEEE. The CDR3 spells CASSWSTGTGVVNVLTF. As DNA, the CDR3 is TGTGCCAGCAGCTGGAGCACCGGGACAGGGGTGGTCAACGTCCTGACTTTC.

The chain employs TRBV9 and TRBJ1-1; no clear D. The CDR3 contains 14 residues. The V gene lost 7 bases and the J gene lost 2 bases, with 15 bases spanning the gap. Germline values: CDR1 SGDLS, CDR2 YYNGEE. The CDR3 sequence is CASSSMIGNTEAFF. The CDR3 region has the DNA TGTGCCAGCTCCTCGATGATTGGCAACACTGAAGCTTTCTTT.

This clone was observed a handful of times. This chain uses TRBV7-2 with TRBJ2-3; D is ambiguous. This CDR3 contains 12 residues. Germline V gene sequence: CDR1 SGHTA, CDR2 FQGNSA. The V gene lost 1 base and the J gene lost 6 bases, with 5 bases spanning the gap. Written as DNA, the CDR3 is TGTGCCAGCAGCTTAGTAGTGGATACGCAGTATTTT. Its translation is CASSLVVDTQYF. The variable domain in full, completed from reference TRBV7-2 and TRBJ2-3, reads GAGVSQSPSNKVTEKGKDVELRCDPISGHTALYWYRQSLGQGLEFLIYFQGNSAPDKSGLPSDRFSAERTGGSVSTLTIQRTQQEDSAVYLCASSLVVDTQYFGPGTRLTVL.

The V call is TRBV2, the J call TRBJ2-5, with a tentative D call TRBD2 (6 bases). This CDR3 is 13 amino acids long. Deletions cut 7 bases from V and 5 bases from J, with 14 bases between. The germline CDR1 and CDR2 sequences are SNHLY and FYNNEI. CDR3 nucleotides: TGTGCCAGCATGGAGCGGGCACGGGAGACCCAGTACTTC. Its protein is CASMERARETQYF.

The rearrangement links TRBV5-4 to TRBJ1-5; the match to TRBD1 covers 11 bases. This CDR3 region has 17 residues. CDR1 SGHNT and CDR2 YYREEE come from the germline V gene (reference sequence). With V trimmed by 0 bases and J by 2 bases, 4 bases remained unmatched. CDR3 region: CASSLGSGQGGNQPQHF. The CDR3 DNA reads as TGTGCCAGCAGCTTGGGATCGGGACAGGGGGGCAATCAGCCCCAGCATTTT. The full variable domain, completed using reference TRBV5-4 and TRBJ1-5, is ETGVTQSPTHLIKTRGQQVTLRCSSQSGHNTVSWYQQALGQGPQFIFQYYREEENGRGNFPPRFSGLQFPNYSSELNVNALELDDSALYLCASSLGSGQGGNQPQHFGDGTRLSIL.

V is TRBV5-6 and J is TRBJ1-2; TRBD1 matches 8 bases. CDR1 is SGHDT, CDR2 YYEEEE, per germline. The CDR3 sequence is 13 residues long. Losses at the gene ends were 3 bases for V and 5 bases for J; bases not matched to a gene: 3. The DNA of the CDR3 is TGTGCCAGCAGCTATACAGGGGGGTATGGCTACACCTTC. Translation: CASSYTGGYGYTF.

The chain couples TRBV7-2 to TRBJ1-5, with no clear D. The V and J ends lost 5 bases and 6 bases respectively, with 17 bases between them. Germline lookup yields CDR1 SGHTA and CDR2 FQGNSA. The CDR3 is 15 amino acids. This CDR3 reads CASSPLRGVGQPQHF. For the CDR3, the DNA is TGTGCCAGCAGCCCCCTACGGGGAGTAGGTCAGCCCCAGCATTTT.